This T cell receptor beta chain was obtained from a study of shared clonotypes between healthy human individuals. The ends were cut back, 6 bases at V and 8 bases at J, with 13 bases in the middle. The germline CDR1 and CDR2 sequences are SNHLY and FYNNEI. The CDR3 length is 12 residues. Sequencing used immunoSEQ multiplex PCR; TCRdb keeps in-frame clones, though not all of them. Altogether about 980,000 clones are present, approximately 80% being singletons, with the ten largest covering approximately 1.5%. This TCR came from a man aged 18-30 years in good health. What was sequenced was memory CD4+ T cells sorted from blood. Subset noted: CD45RA-negative fraction. V usage is TRBV2 and J usage is TRBJ1-1; D gene ambiguous. CDR3 residues: CASRGTGPEAFF. The CDR3 DNA reads TGTGCCAGCAGGGGCACCGGGCCAGAAGCTTTCTTT.